Here is one T cell receptor (beta chain) with its context. Its antigen is as yet unknown. These data come from a study of tumor-infiltrating lymphocytes in localized non-small cell lung cancer. Sequencing was performed with immunoSEQ multiplex PCR; in TCRdb, only in-frame clones are kept and a portion is missing. The data show 13,000 or so clones, nearly 85% seen once. Study outcomes and limitations: TCR sequencing covered a subset of patients with enough tissue.

This CDR3 comprises 15 residues. The V gene lost 3 bases and the J gene lost 1 base, with 8 bases spanning the gap. Germline CDR1 SGHNT, CDR2 YYREEE (reference sequence). The sample comprised uninvolved lung tissue not adjacent to the tumor. The origin of this receptor is a human donor with non-small cell lung cancer. This chain joins TRBV5-4 and TRBJ2-6; D is possibly TRBD1 (6 bases). CDR3 sequence reads: CASSSRGSGANVLTF. In nucleotides, the CDR3 is TGTGCCAGCAGCTCCAGGGGTTCTGGGGCCAACGTCCTGACTTTC.